The rows below give T cell receptor beta chains drawn from one sample of a study of neurological immune-mediated disorders. TCRdb itself ran the 5' RACE reads through MiXCR, one entry per CDR3 protein. This sample yields 50,000 to 70,000 distinct CDR3 sequences, of which roughly an eighth are seen a single time; about 10% belongs to the top ten. The sample taken for sequencing was PBMCs. The receptor set was obtained from an older woman with HTLV-1-associated myelopathy (HAM/TSP). The CDR3 runs from the conserved cysteine through the conserved F or W. The D gene is left open where the match is weak. The size entry is marked missing in some rows and otherwise reads once, few, many or a size class.

v_call	j_call	d_call	clone_size	cdr3_aa	cdr3_nt
TRBV20-1	TRBJ2-2	.	many	CSARDGRVGTGELFF	TGCAGTGCTAGAGATGGCAGGGTGGGGACCGGGGAGCTGTTTTTT
TRBV20-1	TRBJ2-3	TRBD2	many	CSARTSGRTDTQYF	TGCAGTGCTAGGACTAGCGGGAGGACAGATACGCAGTATTTT
TRBV6-1	TRBJ1-4	.	many	CASHTGINEKLFF	TGTGCCAGCCATACAGGGATTAATGAAAAACTGTTTTTT
TRBV3-1	TRBJ2-3	TRBD2	many	CASSRHIAGGTDTQYF	TGTGCCAGCAGCCGTCACATAGCGGGGGGGACAGATACGCAGTATTTT
TRBV12-3/TRBV12-4	TRBJ2-7	.	many	CASSFRVYEQYF	TGTGCCAGCAGTTTTCGCGTCTACGAGCAGTACTTC
TRBV9	TRBJ2-7	.	many	CASSSPGFNEQYF	TGTGCCAGCAGCTCTCCGGGGTTCAACGAGCAGTACTTC
TRBV5-1	TRBJ2-5	TRBD2	.	CVSSGGGGSRETQYF	TGCGTTAGCAGCGGGGGTGGCGGAAGCAGGGAGACCCAGTACTTC
TRBV2	TRBJ1-2	TRBD1	many	CASGLTGGSEGYTF	TGTGCCAGCGGACTGACAGGGGGGTCGGAGGGCTACACCTTC
TRBV18	TRBJ2-1	TRBD2	many	CASSPPLAGYNEQFF	TGTGCCAGCTCACCACCGCTAGCGGGTTACAATGAGCAGTTCTTC
TRBV5-1	TRBJ2-7	TRBD2	many	CASSLGQLAGSSYEQYF	TGCGCCAGCAGCTTGGGCCAACTAGCGGGCAGCTCCTACGAGCAGTACTTC
TRBV29-1	TRBJ2-5	.	many	CSARGGETQYF	TGCAGCGCCAGGGGAGGCGAGACCCAGTACTTC
TRBV12-3/TRBV12-4	TRBJ2-4	.	many	CASSYGGGVNIQYF	TGTGCCAGCAGTTATGGAGGGGGCGTAAACATTCAGTACTTC
TRBV10-3	TRBJ2-1	TRBD2	many	CAISDLAGRNEQFF	TGTGCCATCAGTGATTTAGCGGGACGGAATGAGCAGTTCTTC
TRBV7-9	TRBJ2-7	TRBD1	.	CASSTPGQRGYEQYF	TGTGCCAGCAGCACACCGGGACAGAGGGGTTACGAGCAGTACTTC
TRBV10-3	TRBJ2-3	.	many	CAISTSTDTQYF	TGTGCCATCAGTACTAGCACAGATACGCAGTATTTT
TRBV11-2	TRBJ2-1	TRBD2	many	CASSLDARTSGAYNEQFF	TGTGCCAGCAGCTTAGATGCCCGGACTAGCGGGGCTTACAATGAGCAGTTCTTC
TRBV5-1	TRBJ1-2	.	many	CASSFGTSNYGYTF	TGCGCCAGCAGCTTCGGGACATCCAACTATGGCTACACCTTC
TRBV15	TRBJ1-5	TRBD1	many	CATSPGTVSNQPQHF	TGTGCCACCAGCCCGGGGACAGTTAGCAATCAGCCCCAGCATTTT
TRBV7-3	TRBJ2-2	.	many	CASSLNRNTGELFF	TGTGCCAGCAGCTTAAACAGGAACACCGGGGAGCTGTTTTTT
TRBV6-1	TRBJ1-1	.	few	CASSELEMNTEAFF	TGTGCCAGCAGTGAATTAGAGATGAACACTGAAGCTTTCTTT
TRBV19	TRBJ1-5	.	.	CASSIWDPGQPQHF	TGTGCCAGTAGTATCTGGGATCCTGGGCAGCCCCAGCATTTT
TRBV7-9	TRBJ2-5	.	many	CASSLRYQETQYF	TGTGCCAGCAGCTTGCGGTACCAAGAGACCCAGTACTTC
TRBV29-1	TRBJ2-1	.	many	CSGKDYNEQFF	TGCAGCGGCAAAGACTACAATGAGCAGTTCTTC
TRBV12-3/TRBV12-4	TRBJ1-1	.	many	CASSLGQMNTEAFF	TGTGCCAGCAGTTTGGGGCAGATGAACACTGAAGCTTTCTTT
TRBV15	TRBJ2-7	TRBD2	many	CATSSNLAGGPHEQYF	TGTGCCACCAGCAGTAATTTAGCGGGAGGGCCCCACGAGCAGTACTTC
TRBV29-1	TRBJ1-1	TRBD1	many	CSVDGEGAPNTEAFF	TGCAGCGTTGACGGGGAGGGGGCCCCGAACACTGAAGCTTTCTTT
TRBV5-1	TRBJ1-2	.	many	CASSSGRWGFLSGKGYTF	TGCGCCAGCAGCTCTGGGCGTTGGGGTTTCTTAAGCGGAAAGGGCTACACCTTC
TRBV5-8	TRBJ2-2	TRBD2	many	CASSLGASGPYTGELFF	TGTGCCAGCAGCTTGGGAGCTAGCGGGCCCTACACCGGGGAGCTGTTTTTT
TRBV14	TRBJ2-3	TRBD1	.	CASSQAWTGKFTNTQYF	TGTGCCAGCAGCCAAGCTTGGACAGGGAAGTTCACAAATACGCAGTATTTT
TRBV5-1	TRBJ2-7	.	many	CASSKVAYEQYF	TGCGCCAGCAGCAAGGTAGCCTACGAGCAGTACTTC
TRBV28	TRBJ2-1	.	many	CASRTRRANNEQFF	TGTGCCAGCAGAACTAGAAGAGCCAACAATGAGCAGTTCTTC
TRBV5-1	TRBJ2-1	TRBD2	many	CASSLASGSRDEQFF	TGCGCCAGCAGCTTGGCTAGCGGGAGCCGGGATGAGCAGTTCTTC
TRBV7-2	TRBJ2-2	TRBD1	many	CATATGAGPPNTGELFF	TGTGCCACGGCGACAGGGGCCGGCCCGCCGAACACCGGGGAGCTGTTTTTT
TRBV3-1	TRBJ2-2	TRBD2	many	CASSQLSGRARDTGELFF	TGTGCCAGCAGCCAACTAAGCGGGAGGGCCCGCGACACCGGGGAGCTGTTTTTT
TRBV10-3	TRBJ1-1	.	many	CAISESQTEAFF	TGTGCCATCAGTGAATCCCAGACTGAAGCTTTCTTT
TRBV18	TRBJ2-1	TRBD2	many	CASSPGREGEQFF	TGTGCCAGCTCACCGGGACGGGAGGGTGAGCAGTTCTTC
TRBV7-3	TRBJ2-1	.	.	CASSPLGNDEQFF	TGTGCCAGCAGCCCACTAGGGAACGATGAGCAGTTCTTC
TRBV5-1	TRBJ2-5	TRBD2	many	CASSSGTSGFPQETQYF	TGCGCCAGCAGCTCAGGGACTAGCGGGTTTCCCCAAGAGACCCAGTACTTC
TRBV28	TRBJ2-7	.	.	CASITSYEQYF	TGTGCCAGCATTACTTCCTACGAGCAGTACTTC
TRBV7-2	TRBJ2-1	TRBD1	many	CASSLVLGGTGAAGEQFF	TGTGCCAGCAGCTTAGTTCTGGGGGGGACAGGGGCCGCGGGTGAGCAGTTCTTC
TRBV20-1	TRBJ2-1	.	many	CSARGDTSSYNEQFF	TGCAGTGCTAGAGGTGACACAAGCTCCTACAATGAGCAGTTCTTC
TRBV20-1	TRBJ2-1	.	.	CSARPRTGTAYNEQFF	TGCAGTGCTAGACCTCGAACCGGGACCGCTTACAATGAGCAGTTCTTC
TRBV5-1	TRBJ2-4	TRBD1	few	CASSLVGDSRAKNIQYF	TGCGCCAGCAGCTTGGTGGGGGACAGTCGGGCCAAAAACATTCAGTACTTC
TRBV2	TRBJ1-2	TRBD1	many	CASHRTGGDYGYTF	TGTGCCAGCCATCGGACAGGGGGAGACTATGGCTACACCTTC
TRBV6-5	TRBJ1-4	.	many	CASSTDLWGEKLFF	TGTGCCAGCAGTACGGACCTCTGGGGTGAAAAACTGTTTTTT
TRBV7-9	TRBJ2-4	.	many	CASSLRGAKNIQYF	TGTGCCAGCAGCTTAAGGGGGGCCAAAAACATTCAGTACTTC
TRBV7-9	TRBJ1-2	TRBD1	many	CASSLSSLGQLNGYTF	TGTGCCAGCAGCTTAAGTAGCCTGGGACAGTTGAATGGCTACACCTTC
TRBV28	TRBJ1-1	TRBD1	many	CASSFGQGSEAFF	TGTGCCAGCAGTTTCGGACAGGGCTCTGAAGCTTTCTTT
TRBV10-3	TRBJ1-2	TRBD1	many	CAISEYGQGPGYTF	TGTGCCATCAGTGAATACGGACAGGGACCTGGCTACACCTTC
TRBV6-6	TRBJ2-1	.	.	CASSYSITPRDNEQFF	TGTGCCAGCAGTTACTCGATTACCCCGCGGGACAATGAGCAGTTCTTC